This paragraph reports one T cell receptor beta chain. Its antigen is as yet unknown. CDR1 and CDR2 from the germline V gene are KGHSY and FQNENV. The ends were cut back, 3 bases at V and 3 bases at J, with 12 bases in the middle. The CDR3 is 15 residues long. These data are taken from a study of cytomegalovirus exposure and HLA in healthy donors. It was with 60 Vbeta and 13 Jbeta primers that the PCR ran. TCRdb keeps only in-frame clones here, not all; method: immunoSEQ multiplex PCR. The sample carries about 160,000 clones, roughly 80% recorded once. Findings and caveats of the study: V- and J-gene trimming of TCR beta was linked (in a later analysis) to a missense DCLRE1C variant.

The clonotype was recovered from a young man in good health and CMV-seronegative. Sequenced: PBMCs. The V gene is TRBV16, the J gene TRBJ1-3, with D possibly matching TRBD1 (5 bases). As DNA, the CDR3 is TGTGCCAGCAGCCAGTCACAGGCCATTGGAAACACCATATATTTT. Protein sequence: CASSQSQAIGNTIYF.